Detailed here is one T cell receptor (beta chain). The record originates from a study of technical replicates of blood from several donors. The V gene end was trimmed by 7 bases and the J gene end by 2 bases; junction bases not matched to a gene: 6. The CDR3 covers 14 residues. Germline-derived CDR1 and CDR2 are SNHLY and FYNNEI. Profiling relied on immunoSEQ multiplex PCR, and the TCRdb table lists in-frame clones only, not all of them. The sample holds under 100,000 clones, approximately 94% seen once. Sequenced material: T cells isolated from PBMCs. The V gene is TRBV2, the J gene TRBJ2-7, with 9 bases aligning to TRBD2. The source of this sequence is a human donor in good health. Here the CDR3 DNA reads TGTGCCAGCATGATTAGCGGGGGAGCCTACGAGCAGTACTTC. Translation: CASMISGGAYEQYF.